This T cell receptor beta chain was documented in a study of T-cell reconstitution after alpha-beta-depleted transplantation in children. This clonotype was seen ten or more times. The CDR3 covers 14 residues. V was pared by 4 bases and J by 3 bases, with 9 bases between. Library preparation (for TCRbeta) was performed with unique molecular identifiers. TCRdb used MiXCR to reprocess the PCR reads, holding one entry per CDR3 protein. The table records hundreds of thousands of distinct CDR3 sequences, around an eighth of them present only once. The specimen was PBMCs from the stem cell graft donor, collected from the stem cell graft. The TCR sequence derives from a human donor who donated a stem cell graft to a child with combined immunodeficiency. The chain employs TRBV12-3 or TRBV12-4 and TRBJ2-2, with a weak D call TRBD1 (5 bases). CDR3 coding DNA: TGTGCCAGCAGTTCGGACACTTACACCGGGGAGCTGTTTTTT. Amino acids: CASSSDTYTGELFF.